The 26 T cell receptor beta chains below were found in one sample sequenced in a study of blood T cells in healthy people across ages. The second PCR ran roughly 6 to 11 cycles with a sample-barcoded 5' primer and J-beta primers. Via MiXCR, TCRdb re-called the 5' RACE reads, giving one row per CDR3 protein. The sample includes nearly 800,000 distinct CDR3 sequences, 56% of them seen just once. Sequenced sample: blood. The source of these receptors is a man aged 35 to 55 in good health.

The chain carries TRBV2 and TRBJ1-2; D is uncertain. The CDR3 has 12 residues. Germline CDR1 is SNHLY and CDR2 is FYNNEI. V was shortened by 8 bases and J by 7 bases, with 14 bases between the two germline ends. Written as DNA, the CDR3 is TGTGCCAGCGAACGAGACTTGGGTGGCTACACCTTC. Translation gives CASERDLGGYTF.

There are a few counts of this clonotype. The CDR3 DNA is TGTGCCAGCAGGCGACAGAGGGTCTACGAGCAGTACTTC. It encodes CASRRQRVYEQYF. The rearrangement joins TRBV27 to TRBJ2-7; D possibly uses TRBD1 or TRBD2 (5 bases each). The CDR3 has 13 amino acids. Trimming stripped 6 bases from V and 3 bases from J, with 12 bases between. Germline V gives CDR1 MNHEY, CDR2 SMNVEV (reference sequence).

The V and J genes are TRBV10-3 and TRBJ1-2; D is uncertain. The CDR3 runs 12 residues. Germline CDR1 ENHRY, CDR2 SYGVKD. The V end lost 6 bases, the J end lost 6 bases, and 11 bases lay between the germline ends. This CDR3 is CAIRGGTDGYTF. The DNA for the CDR3 is TGTGCCATCAGGGGAGGTACGGATGGCTACACCTTC.

This chain connects TRBV12-3 or TRBV12-4 to TRBJ2-5; no clear D gene. V lost 2 bases to trimming and J lost 0 bases, with 13 bases between them. The length of the CDR3 is 16 residues. CDR3 nucleotide sequence: TGTGCCAGCAGTTTATATTCGGCTGCGTACCAAGAGACCCAGTACTTC. Its protein is CASSLYSAAYQETQYF.

The genes are TRBV3-1 and TRBJ2-3; no clear D. The V end lost 1 base, the J end lost 6 bases, and 17 bases lay between the germline ends. This CDR3 is built from 16 residues. CDR1 is LGHDT and CDR2 is YNNKEL in the germline V gene (reference sequence). The CDR3 DNA is TGTGCCAGCAGCCAAGCCTGGACGACGCAGGCGGATACGCAGTATTTT. This codes for CASSQAWTTQADTQYF.

The chain employs TRBV28 and TRBJ2-6, with TRBD2 matching over 12 bases. The CDR3 has 18 amino acids. The germline V gene has CDR1 MDHEN and CDR2 SYDVKM. The junction had 12 bases not matched to a gene; V was cut back by 2 bases and J by 10 bases. CDR3 bases: TGTGCCAGCAGTTTAAGGACTAGCGGGGAGGTGGGAGGGAACGTCCTGACTTTC. Its protein is CASSLRTSGEVGGNVLTF.

The genes are TRBV27 and TRBJ2-4; D unresolved. TRBJ2-7 matches the DNA end more closely, so the J call is doubtful. The CDR3 has 14 residues. Germline CDR1 MNHEY, CDR2 SMNVEV (reference sequence). CDR3 protein: CASSLGLTPYEQYF. The DNA of the CDR3 is TGTGCCAGCAGTTTAGGGCTAACCCCCTACGAGCAGTACTTC.

This chain uses TRBV20-1 with TRBJ2-3; D is ambiguous. Germline V gene sequence: CDR1 DFQATT, CDR2 SNEGSKA (reference sequence). Trimming took 3 bases from V and 5 from J, leaving 3 bases between them. The CDR3 totals 10 residues. The CDR3 nucleotides read TGCAGTGCTAGTCGAGATACGCAGTATTTT. Protein: CSASRDTQYF.

A few counts support this clonotype. The chain uses TRBV20-1 and TRBJ1-2, with D perhaps matching TRBD1 (5 bases). The V gene lost 0 bases and the J gene lost 1 base, with 15 bases spanning the gap. This CDR3 spans 16 amino acids. Germline CDR1 DFQATT, CDR2 SNEGSKA (reference sequence). CDR3 in amino acids: CSARDAGEGRNYGYTF. The CDR3 region has the DNA TGCAGTGCTAGAGATGCGGGCGAGGGGCGTAACTATGGCTACACCTTC.

The chain uses TRBV29-1 and TRBJ2-1; D might be TRBD1 (6 bases). The germline CDR1 and CDR2 sequences are SQVTM and ANQGSEA. V lost 6 bases and J lost 0, with 15 bases in between. CDR3 size: 15 residues. CDR3 amino acids: CSVVGQRSSYNEQFF. The CDR3 DNA is TGCAGCGTCGTCGGACAGAGGAGCTCCTACAATGAGCAGTTCTTC.

This clonotype appeared a few times. The J gene is TRBJ2-7, the V gene TRBV3-1; D ambiguous. In germline, CDR1 is LGHDT, CDR2 YNNKEL (reference sequence). Trimming took off 2 bases at V and 7 bases at J, with 15 bases between the two ends. CDR3 size: 14 residues. Written as DNA, the CDR3 is TGTGCCAGCAGCCAATCCGGACGACTTCCTGAGCAGTACTTC. It is translated as CASSQSGRLPEQYF.

This rearrangement joins TRBV29-1 to TRBJ2-5; TRBD2 agrees at 10 bases. With V trimmed by 5 bases and J by 5 bases, 11 bases remained unmatched. Germline V gives CDR1 SQVTM, CDR2 ANQGSEA. This CDR3 region has 15 residues. The CDR3 loop reads CSVRRGTSEGETQYF. The CDR3 DNA reads as TGCAGCGTTAGGAGAGGGACTAGCGAGGGGGAGACCCAGTACTTC.

The chain joins TRBV28 to TRBJ2-5, with TRBD2 identical over 11 bases. J gave up 4 bases and V 8 bases, and 12 bases lay outside the gene matches. CDR1 is MDHEN and CDR2 is SYDVKM in the germline V gene. The CDR3 totals 16 residues. The CDR3 sequence: CASRPFSGRARETQYF. The CDR3 coding sequence is TGTGCCAGCCGTCCTTTTAGCGGGAGGGCAAGAGAGACCCAGTACTTC. Together with reference TRBV28 and TRBJ2-5, the CDR3 gives the full variable domain: DVKVTQSSRYLVKRTGEKVFLECVQDMDHENMFWYRQDPGLGLRLIYFSYDVKMKEKGDIPEGYSVSREKKERFSLILESASTNQTSMYLCASRPFSGRARETQYFGPGTRLLVL.

V usage is TRBV7-9 and J usage is TRBJ2-5; TRBD2 matches at 7 bases. The CDR3 runs to 13 residues. Germline V CDR1 and CDR2: SEHNR, FQNEAQ (reference sequence). V lost 5 bases, J lost 11 bases, and 11 bases stayed unmatched. CDR3 DNA sequence: TGTGCCAGCAGCCCCTCGGGGGGAGGGGAGCAGTACTTC. Its translation is CASSPSGGGEQYF.

A note on this clonotype: A junction boundary mismatches the germline segment, possibly from a read error. This rearrangement joins TRBV4-1 to TRBJ2-3; the D is unclear. The CDR3 has 13 residues. Germline CDR1 reads MGHRA; CDR2 reads YSYEKL. CDR3 sequence reads: CASSQGEQDTQYF. The CDR3, as DNA: TGCGCCAGTAGCCAAGGAGAGCAGGATACGCAGTATTTT.

The chain joins TRBV6-5 to TRBJ1-4; the D is unclear. The CDR3 consists of 14 residues. Germline V gene lookup returns CDR1 MNHEY and CDR2 SVGAGI. With 2 bases removed from V and 7 bases from J, the gap between germline ends came to 11 bases. The CDR3 is CASSYTAGTEKLFF. The CDR3 bases are TGTGCCAGCAGTTACACGGCAGGAACTGAAAAACTGTTTTTT.

V usage is TRBV18 and J usage is TRBJ2-5; D may be TRBD2 (6 bases). The end of the DNA is better explained by TRBJ2-7, so the J call may be wrong. The CDR3 has 14 amino acids. Germline V gives CDR1 KGHSH, CDR2 LQKENI. This chain's CDR3 is CASSPAGGVYEQYF. As DNA, the CDR3 is TGTGCCAGCTCACCAGCCGGAGGGGTTTACGAGCAGTACTTC.

This clonotype was counted only a few times. The chain uses TRBV28 and TRBJ1-4; D ambiguous. Germline assignment: CDR1 MDHEN and CDR2 SYDVKM. The CDR3 extends over 17 amino acids. The V end was cut by 2 bases, the J end by 3 bases, with 16 bases between. The CDR3 bases are TGTGCCAGCAGTTTAGGGCCGCGGACGGCGCCTAATGAAAAACTGTTTTTT. Translation gives CASSLGPRTAPNEKLFF.

The chain combines TRBV4-1 with TRBJ2-7; possibly TRBD2 for D (6 bases). V was shortened by 1 base and J by 2 bases, with 9 bases between the two germline ends. CDR1 MGHRA and CDR2 YSYEKL come from the germline V gene. The CDR3 contains 14 residues. The CDR3 sequence: CASSQAGRTYEQYF. CDR3 nucleotides: TGCGCCAGCAGCCAAGCAGGGAGGACCTACGAGCAGTACTTC.

The V and J genes are TRBV28 and TRBJ2-5; 8 bases are shared with TRBD2. CDR3 length: 15 amino acids. Unmatched junction bases numbered 17, after V lost 6 bases and J lost 11 bases. The germline V gene encodes CDR1 MDHEN and CDR2 SYDVKM. CDR3 region: CASRSLGGALNEQYF. The CDR3 DNA follows: TGTGCCAGCAGATCCCTCGGGGGGGCCTTGAATGAGCAGTACTTC.

This clonotype is a singleton in its sample. The rearrangement joins TRBV7-2 to TRBJ2-1; TRBD2 matches 10 bases. The length of the CDR3 is 14 residues. Germline V gives CDR1 SGHTA, CDR2 FQGNSA. The J segment lost 5 bases and the V segment lost 5 bases, leaving 3 bases of the junction unmatched. The CDR3 bases are TGTGCCAGCAGCGGACTAGCGGTACACAATGAGCAGTTCTTC. Encoded protein: CASSGLAVHNEQFF. Full variable domain (outside the CDR3, taken from reference TRBV7-2 and TRBJ2-1): GAGVSQSPSNKVTEKGKDVELRCDPISGHTALYWYRQSLGQGLEFLIYFQGNSAPDKSGLPSDRFSAERTGGSVSTLTIQRTQQEDSAVYLCASSGLAVHNEQFFGPGTRLTVL.

The J gene is TRBJ2-3, the V gene TRBV9, with D possibly being TRBD1 or TRBD2 (5 bases each). Germline assignment: CDR1 SGDLS and CDR2 YYNGEE. This CDR3 spans 17 amino acids. V lost 0 bases to trimming and J lost 6 bases, with 20 bases between them. CDR3 sequence reads: CASSVASRGPWGDTQYF. The CDR3, as DNA: TGTGCCAGCAGCGTAGCTAGCAGAGGACCCTGGGGGGATACGCAGTATTTT.

In its sample, this clonotype was seen a few times. V gene TRBV20-1 combines with J gene TRBJ2-1; 8 nucleotides line up with TRBD2. The CDR3 sequence is 14 residues long. Germline values: CDR1 DFQATT, CDR2 SNEGSKA (reference sequence). This chain's CDR3 is CSGKRGNSYNEQFF. In nucleotides, the CDR3 is TGCAGCGGCAAGCGGGGGAACTCCTACAATGAGCAGTTCTTC.

This clonotype was seen more than once but under ten times. The chain links TRBV12-3 or TRBV12-4 to TRBJ1-5; weak D call: TRBD1 (6 bases). Trimming shortened V by 4 bases and J by 5 bases, and 21 bases separated the two germline ends. The CDR3 contains 17 residues. CDR3 sequence: CASSSSSGVLPDQPQHF. The CDR3 coding sequence is TGTGCCAGCAGTTCCTCCTCAGGGGTCCTCCCCGATCAGCCCCAGCATTTT.

This clonotype showed up just a few times. The chain joins TRBV29-1 to TRBJ2-3, with D unresolved. V was clipped by 5 bases and J by 0 bases, with 3 bases between them. Germline V gene sequence: CDR1 SQVTM, CDR2 ANQGSEA. The CDR3 extends over 11 amino acids. This chain's CDR3 is CSVLSTDTQYF. CDR3 nucleotide sequence: TGCAGCGTTTTGAGCACAGATACGCAGTATTTT.

This clonotype was observed once. V usage is TRBV29-1 and J usage is TRBJ1-1; D not resolved. Trimming took 2 bases from V and 2 from J, leaving 9 bases between them. The CDR3 is made up of 13 amino acids. CDR1 SQVTM and CDR2 ANQGSEA come from the germline V gene. In nucleotides, the CDR3 is TGCAGCGTTGAATTCGCAGCAAACACTGAAGCTTTCTTT. It codes for CSVEFAANTEAFF.